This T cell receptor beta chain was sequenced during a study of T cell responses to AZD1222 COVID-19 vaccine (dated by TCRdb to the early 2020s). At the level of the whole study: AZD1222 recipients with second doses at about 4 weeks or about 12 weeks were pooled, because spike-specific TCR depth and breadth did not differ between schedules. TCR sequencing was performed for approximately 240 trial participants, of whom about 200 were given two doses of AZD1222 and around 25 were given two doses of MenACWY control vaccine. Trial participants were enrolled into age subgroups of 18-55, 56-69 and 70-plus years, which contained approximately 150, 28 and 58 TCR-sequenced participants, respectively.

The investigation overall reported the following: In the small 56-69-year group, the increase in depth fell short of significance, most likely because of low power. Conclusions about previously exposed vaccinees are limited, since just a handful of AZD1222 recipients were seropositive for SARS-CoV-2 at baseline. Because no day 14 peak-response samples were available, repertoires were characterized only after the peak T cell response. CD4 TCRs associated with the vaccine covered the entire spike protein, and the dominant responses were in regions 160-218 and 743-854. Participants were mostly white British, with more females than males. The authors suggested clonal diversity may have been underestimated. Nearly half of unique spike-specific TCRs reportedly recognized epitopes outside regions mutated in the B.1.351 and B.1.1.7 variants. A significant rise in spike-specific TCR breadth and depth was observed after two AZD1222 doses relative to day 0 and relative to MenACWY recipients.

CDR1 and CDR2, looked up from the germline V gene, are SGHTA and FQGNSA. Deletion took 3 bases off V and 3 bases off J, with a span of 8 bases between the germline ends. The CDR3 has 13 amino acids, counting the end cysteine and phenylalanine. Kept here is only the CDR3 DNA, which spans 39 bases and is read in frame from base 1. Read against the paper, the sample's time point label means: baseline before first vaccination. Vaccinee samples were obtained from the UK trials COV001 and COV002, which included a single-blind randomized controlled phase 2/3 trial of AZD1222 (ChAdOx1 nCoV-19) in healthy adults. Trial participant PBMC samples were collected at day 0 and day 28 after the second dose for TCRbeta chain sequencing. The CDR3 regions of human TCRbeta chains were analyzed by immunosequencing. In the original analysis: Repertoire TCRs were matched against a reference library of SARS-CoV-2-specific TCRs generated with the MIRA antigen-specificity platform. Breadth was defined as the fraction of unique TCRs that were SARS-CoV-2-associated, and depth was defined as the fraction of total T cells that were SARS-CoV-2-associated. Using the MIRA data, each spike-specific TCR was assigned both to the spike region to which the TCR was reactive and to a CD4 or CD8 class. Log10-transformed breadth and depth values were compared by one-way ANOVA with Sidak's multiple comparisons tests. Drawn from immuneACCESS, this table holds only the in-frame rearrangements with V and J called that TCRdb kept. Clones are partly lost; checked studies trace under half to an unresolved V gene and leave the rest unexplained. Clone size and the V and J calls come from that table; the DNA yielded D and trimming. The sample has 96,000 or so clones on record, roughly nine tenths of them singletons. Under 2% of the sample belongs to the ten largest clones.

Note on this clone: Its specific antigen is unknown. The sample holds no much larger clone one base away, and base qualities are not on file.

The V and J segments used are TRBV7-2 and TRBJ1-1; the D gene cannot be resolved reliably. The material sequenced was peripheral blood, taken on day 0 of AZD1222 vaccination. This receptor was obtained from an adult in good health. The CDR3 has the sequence CASSFLQDTEAFF. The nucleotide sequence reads TGTGCCAGCAGCTTCTTGCAAGACACTGAAGCTTTCTTT.